This passage covers 3 T cell receptor beta chains from one sample sequenced in a study of blood T cell repertoires in COVID-19. The method was immunoSEQ multiplex PCR; TCRdb's version includes in-frame clones alone and lacks a portion of them. Counted here are a few hundred thousand clones, about 84% occurring once; the ten biggest clones make up 10% to 15%. What was sequenced was peripheral blood. The receptors come from a man older than 75 with acute or convalescent COVID-19.

With respect to this clone: At the DNA level, this CDR3 is encoded by other sequences in the same sample as well. The rearrangement links TRBV4-3 to TRBJ2-2; TRBD1 aligns across 8 bases. The germline CDR1 and CDR2 sequences are LGHNA and YSLEER. V was clipped by 1 base and J by 5 bases; unmatched bases: 0. The CDR3 runs 14 residues. The chain's CDR3 is CASSQGTGTGELFF. CDR3 DNA: TGCGCCAGCAGCCAAGGGACAGGGACCGGGGAGCTGTTTTTT.

The CDR3 loop reads CASSSAGGRETQYF. DNA of the CDR3: TGTGCCAGCAGTTCCGCGGGGGGGAGGGAGACCCAGTACTTC. The chain couples TRBV6-1 to TRBJ2-5, with 9 nucleotides matching TRBD2. This CDR3 region has 14 residues. J lost 5 bases, V lost 5 bases, and 6 bases had no gene match. Germline V lookup: CDR1 MNHNS, CDR2 SASEGT.

CDR3 loop: CASSQVDTKNQPQHF. The CDR3 coding sequence is TGCGCCAGCAGCCAAGTGGACACGAAAAATCAGCCCCAGCATTTT. V gene TRBV4-1 combines with J gene TRBJ1-5; D possibly corresponds to TRBD1 (5 bases). Germline V gene data show CDR1 as MGHRA and CDR2 as YSYEKL. V was clipped by 1 base and J by 4 bases, with 11 bases between them. This CDR3 comprises 15 residues.